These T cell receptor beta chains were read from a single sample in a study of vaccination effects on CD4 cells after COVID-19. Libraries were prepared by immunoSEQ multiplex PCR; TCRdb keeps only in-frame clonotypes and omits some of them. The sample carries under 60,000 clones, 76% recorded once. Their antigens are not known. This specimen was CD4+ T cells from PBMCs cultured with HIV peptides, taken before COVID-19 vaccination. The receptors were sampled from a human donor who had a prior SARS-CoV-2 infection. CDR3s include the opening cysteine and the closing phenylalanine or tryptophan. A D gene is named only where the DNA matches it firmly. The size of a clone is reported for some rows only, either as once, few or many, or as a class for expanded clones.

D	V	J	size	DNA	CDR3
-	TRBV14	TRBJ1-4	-	TGTGCCAGCAGCCGCCTGGGACCGAGAGGTGAAAAACTGTTTTTT	CASSRLGPRGEKLFF
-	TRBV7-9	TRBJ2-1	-	TGTGCCAGCAGCCCACTAGAATCCTACAATGAGCAGTTCTTC	CASSPLESYNEQFF
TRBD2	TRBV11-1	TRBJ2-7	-	TGTGCCAGCAGCCAACTAGCGGGGGGCCTCGAGCAGTACTTC	CASSQLAGGLEQYF
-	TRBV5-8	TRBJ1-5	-	TGTGCCAGCAGCTTATATGACACCTCGGGGCCCCAGCATTTT	CASSLYDTSGPQHF
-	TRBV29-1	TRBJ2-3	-	TGCAGCGTTGAGGCGGGACTCCCAGGCGATACGCAGTATTTT	CSVEAGLPGDTQYF
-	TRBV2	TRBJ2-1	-	TGTGCCAGCACGCGACAAAGCTCCTACAATGAGCAGTTCTTC	CASTRQSSYNEQFF
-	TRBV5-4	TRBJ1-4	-	TGTGCCAGCAGCTTGTGGCAGGGCGGTAGAGAGGAAAAACTGTTTTTT	CASSLWQGGREEKLFF
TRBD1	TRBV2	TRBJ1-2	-	TGTGCCAGCAGTCAACAGGGGGAAGGCTACACCTTC	CASSQQGEGYTF
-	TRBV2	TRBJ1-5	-	TGTGCCAGCGGCCGGGAGGTTGATCAGCCCCAGCATTTT	CASGREVDQPQHF
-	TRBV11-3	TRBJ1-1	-	TGTGCCAGCAGCTGGGGGGAGTCGAACACTGAAGCTTTCTTT	CASSWGESNTEAFF
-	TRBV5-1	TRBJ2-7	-	TGCGCCAGCAGCTTGGGTGGGGGGGGCGTCGAGCAGTACTTC	CASSLGGGGVEQYF
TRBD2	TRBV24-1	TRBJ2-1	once	TGTGCCACCAGTGATTTGCGACTAGCGGGCGACAATGAGCAGTTCTTC	CATSDLRLAGDNEQFF
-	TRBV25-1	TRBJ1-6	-	TGTGCCAGCAGTGAGCGGAGCTCCTATAATTCACCCCTCCACTTT	CASSERSSYNSPLHF
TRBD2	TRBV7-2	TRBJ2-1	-	TGTGCCAGCAGTTCGTCCGGGACTAGCGGATACAATGAGCAGTTCTTC	CASSSSGTSGYNEQFF
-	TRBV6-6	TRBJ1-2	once	TGTGCCAGCAGTTACTCAGGAGAGGGGGGCTACACCTTC	CASSYSGEGGYTF
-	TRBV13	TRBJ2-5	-	TGTGCCAGCAGCCCAAGGACAGAGCAAGAGACCCAGTACTTC	CASSPRTEQETQYF
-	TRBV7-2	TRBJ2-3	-	TGTGCCAGCAGCTTTAGTCCCGGGGTAGATACGCAGTATTTT	CASSFSPGVDTQYF
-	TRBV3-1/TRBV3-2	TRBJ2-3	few	TGTGCCAGCAGCCCAGCCCCGGACTACCACCTCCTCTTCGGTGCTAGCACAGATACGCAGTATTTT	CASSPAPDYHLLFGASTDTQYF
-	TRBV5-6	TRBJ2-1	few	TGTGCCAGCAGCTTGACAGGAGCTAATCTCTACAATGAGCAGTTCTTC	CASSLTGANLYNEQFF
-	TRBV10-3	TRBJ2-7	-	TGTGCCATTGCGCTGCCAGCCACCTACGAGCAGTACTTC	CAIALPATYEQYF
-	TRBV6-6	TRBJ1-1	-	TGTGCCAGCAGAAGTTCCGGGAGCACTGAAGCTTTCTTT	CASRSSGSTEAFF
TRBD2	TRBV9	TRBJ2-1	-	TGTGCCAGCAGCGTCCTTAGTGGGGGGGATGAGCAGTTCTTC	CASSVLSGGDEQFF
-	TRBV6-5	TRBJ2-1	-	TGTGCCAGCAGTTACGGGGGGACCCCCTACAATGAGCAGTTCTTC	CASSYGGTPYNEQFF
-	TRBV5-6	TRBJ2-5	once	TGTGCCAGCAGCAACCAGGGGTTGGAAGAGACCCAGTACTTC	CASSNQGLEETQYF
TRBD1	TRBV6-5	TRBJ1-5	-	TGTGCCAGCAGTTACTCACCGACAGGGCATCAGCCCCAGCATTTT	CASSYSPTGHQPQHF
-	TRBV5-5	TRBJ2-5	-	TGTGCCAGCAGCTTGGGCAGAATACCCCAAGAGACCCAGTACTTC	CASSLGRIPQETQYF
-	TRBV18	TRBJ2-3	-	TGTGCCAGCTCACTCGAGACAGATACGCAGTATTTT	CASSLETDTQYF
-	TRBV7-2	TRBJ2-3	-	TGTGCCAGCAGCTTTTCGAGCACAGATACGCAGTATTTT	CASSFSSTDTQYF
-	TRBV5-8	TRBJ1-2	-	TGTGCCAGCAGCTCTTGGGGGATTAACTATGGCTACACCTTC	CASSSWGINYGYTF
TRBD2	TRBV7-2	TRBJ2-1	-	TGTGCCAGCAGCTCCTCGGTCTGGACTAGCGGGAGTAATGAGCAGTTCTTC	CASSSSVWTSGSNEQFF
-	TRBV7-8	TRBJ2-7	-	TGTGCCAGCAGCTTCCTACAGGGCCCGAGGGACTACGAGCAGTACTTC	CASSFLQGPRDYEQYF
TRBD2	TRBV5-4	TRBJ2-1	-	TGTGCCAGCAGCTTGGATCTAGCGGGGGGGATAGGTAGAAATGAGCAGTTCTTC	CASSLDLAGGIGRNEQFF
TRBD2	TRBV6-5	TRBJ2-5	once	TGTGCCAGCAACCCAACCGGGACTAGCGAAGAGACCCAGTACTTC	CASNPTGTSEETQYF
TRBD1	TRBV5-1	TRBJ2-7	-	TGCGCCAGCAGTTTTACAGGGGCGAACCTACCCTCCTACGAGCAGTACTTC	CASSFTGANLPSYEQYF
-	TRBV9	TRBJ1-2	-	TGTGCCAGCAGCCCTTCGACGGTCCCGATCTATGGCTACACCTTC	CASSPSTVPIYGYTF
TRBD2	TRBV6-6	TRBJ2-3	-	TGTGCCAGCAGAAGACGACTAGCGGGGGGCACAGATACGCAGTATTTT	CASRRRLAGGTDTQYF
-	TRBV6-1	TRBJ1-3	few	TGTGCCAGCAGTGAAGCGCAGATTAGCTCTGGAAACACCATATATTTT	CASSEAQISSGNTIYF
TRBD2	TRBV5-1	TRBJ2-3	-	TGCGCCAGCAGCGCACTAGCGGGTACCATCGATACGCAGTATTTT	CASSALAGTIDTQYF
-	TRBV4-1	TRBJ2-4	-	TGCGCCAGCAGCCAAGTCGTTAGGGGACTCCTAGCCAAAAACATTCAGTACTTC	CASSQVVRGLLAKNIQYF
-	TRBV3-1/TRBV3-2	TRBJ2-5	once	TGTGCCAGCAGCCAAGTTGGGGGGTGGCGAGAGACCCAGTACTTC	CASSQVGGWRETQYF
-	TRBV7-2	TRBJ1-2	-	TGTGCCAGCAGCTTAGTCTGGGCAGGGGATAACTATGGCTACACCTTC	CASSLVWAGDNYGYTF
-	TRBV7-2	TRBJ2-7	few	TGTGCCAGCAGCACAAATTACTTGTACGAGCAGTACTTC	CASSTNYLYEQYF
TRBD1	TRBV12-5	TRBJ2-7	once	TGTGCTAGTGGTCAAAGGACAGGTTCGAATATTTACGAGCAGTACTTC	CASGQRTGSNIYEQYF
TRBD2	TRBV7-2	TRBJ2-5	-	TGTGCCAGCAGCTTAGACCCTAGCGGGACCCAGTACTTC	CASSLDPSGTQYF